Below, 25 T cell receptor beta chains from the same sample are listed, as sequenced in a study of shared clonotypes between healthy human individuals. The method was immunoSEQ multiplex PCR; TCRdb's version includes in-frame clones alone and lacks a portion of them. The table has roughly 650,000 clones, roughly 96% seen once. CD45RO-negative cells were positively selected for CCR7, leaving out terminally differentiated effector memory CD45RA+ cells. What was sequenced was naive CD8+ T cells sorted from blood. These receptors all stem from a woman in her 30s in good health.

About this clone itself: The sample carries other DNA sequences with the same CDR3. J is TRBJ2-2 and V is TRBV2; no definite D call. Germline lookup yields CDR1 SNHLY and CDR2 FYNNEI. V shed 4 bases and J shed 1 base, with 7 bases lying between them. This CDR3 contains 14 residues. The CDR3 sequence: CASSGTGNTGELFF. The CDR3, as DNA: TGTGCCAGCAGTGGGACGGGGAACACCGGGGAGCTGTTTTTT.

A single count supports this clone. The gene calls are TRBV27 and TRBJ2-3, with 9 bases fitting TRBD1. Germline CDR1 reads MNHEY; CDR2 reads SMNVEV (reference sequence). V lost 7 bases to trimming and J lost 3 bases; unmatched junction nucleotides: 14. CDR3 size: 17 residues. CDR3 in amino acids: CASIGHPSTGGTDTQYF. In nucleotides, the CDR3 is TGTGCCAGCATCGGGCATCCCTCGACAGGGGGAACAGATACGCAGTATTTT.

The rearrangement uses TRBV6-5 and TRBJ1-2; possible D gene TRBD1, 5 bases. This CDR3 comprises 14 residues. Germline V gives CDR1 MNHEY, CDR2 SVGAGI. V lost 0 bases and J lost 4, with 9 bases in between. CDR3 in DNA: TGTGCCAGCAGTTACTCTGAGACAGTCTATGGCTACACCTTC. This codes for CASSYSETVYGYTF.

The chain has TRBV30 and TRBJ2-1; 7 bases are shared with TRBD1. Germline V lookup: CDR1 GTSNPN, CDR2 SVGIG (reference sequence). V was pared by 2 bases and J by 5 bases, with 0 bases of the junction left unmatched. The CDR3 loop spans 12 amino acids. The CDR3 DNA follows: TGTGCCTGGAGTACAGGGGACAATGAGCAGTTCTTC. Translated, it gives CAWSTGDNEQFF.

This sequence joins TRBV27 and TRBJ2-7; 7 bases are a match to TRBD2. Per germline, CDR1 MNHEY and CDR2 SMNVEV (reference sequence). Trimming removed 0 bases from V and 6 bases from J; junction bases left unmatched: 8. The CDR3 has 15 residues. The DNA of the CDR3 is TGTGCCAGCAGTTTATCGTCTAGCGGCCTTCTCGAGCAGTACTTC. Encoded protein: CASSLSSSGLLEQYF.

The chain links TRBV19 to TRBJ2-7, with 7 nucleotides matching TRBD1. CDR3 size: 15 residues. Trimming cost V 8 bases and J 3 bases; bases outside gene matches: 13. Per the germline V gene, CDR1 is LNHDA and CDR2 is SQIVND (reference sequence). The CDR3 here is CASSTGAPKYYEQYF. The CDR3 DNA sequence: TGTGCCAGTTCCACAGGGGCTCCTAAGTACTACGAGCAGTACTTC.

V gene TRBV27 combines with J gene TRBJ1-2, with 7 positions matching TRBD1. The CDR3 consists of 14 residues. V lost 0 bases and J lost 6; bases outside the gene matches: 4. Germline CDR1 MNHEY, CDR2 SMNVEV (reference sequence). CDR3 region: CASSLSGTVHGYTF. CDR3 nucleotides: TGTGCCAGCAGTTTATCCGGGACAGTTCATGGCTACACCTTC.

The chain carries TRBV27 and TRBJ1-5; no clear D. The CDR3 sequence is 14 residues long. CDR1 and CDR2 (germline): MNHEY, SMNVEV (reference sequence). Trimming cost V 2 bases and J 4 bases, with 9 bases left between them. The chain's CDR3 is CASSLGSGNQPQHF. CDR3 in DNA: TGTGCCAGCAGTTTAGGGAGTGGGAATCAGCCCCAGCATTTT.

The table lists this clone with a count of one. The chain uses TRBV2 and TRBJ1-2; 11 bases are shared with TRBD1. This CDR3 has 15 amino acids. Germline-derived CDR1 and CDR2 are SNHLY and FYNNEI. The J segment lost 6 bases and the V segment lost 8 bases, leaving 11 bases of the junction unmatched. CDR3 bases: TGTGCCAGCCGGGACAGGGGGAAGTTGGTTGATGGCTACACCTTC. It specifies CASRDRGKLVDGYTF.

J is TRBJ1-1 and V is TRBV5-6; tentatively, D is TRBD1 (5 bases). Trimming pared 3 bases from V and 4 bases from J, leaving 16 bases between. Per germline, CDR1 SGHDT and CDR2 YYEEEE. The CDR3 has 15 amino acids. The CDR3 DNA reads as TGTGCCAGCAGCTGGGGCGTGGGGTTAGGCACTGAAGCTTTCTTT. Protein sequence: CASSWGVGLGTEAFF.

To note about this clone: A far larger clone differs by one base, so this is likely a read error. The CDR3 sequence is CASSFVLGEGTSEAFF. The CDR3 DNA is TGTGCCAGCAGCTTCGTCCTGGGGGAGGGCACCTCTGAAGCTTTCTTT. The gene calls are TRBV7-6 and TRBJ1-1; D is possibly TRBD1 (5 bases). CDR1 is SGHVS, CDR2 FNYEAQ, per germline. The V end lost 3 bases, the J end lost 6 bases, and 20 bases lay between the germline ends. The CDR3 contains 16 residues.

This chain connects TRBV13 to TRBJ1-2, with D perhaps matching TRBD1 (5 bases). Germline lookup yields CDR1 PRHDT and CDR2 FYEKMQ (reference sequence). Trimming pared 11 bases from V and 6 bases from J, leaving 13 bases between. The length of the CDR3 is 11 residues. The CDR3 sequence is CAGNQGDGYTF. The DNA for the CDR3 is TGTGCCGGCAATCAAGGGGATGGCTACACCTTC.

V gene TRBV5-5 combines with J gene TRBJ2-7; the match to TRBD2 covers 10 bases. V dropped 0 bases and J dropped 2; count of bases not matched to a gene: 2. CDR1 SGHKS and CDR2 YYEKEE come from the germline V gene (reference sequence). CDR3 size: 15 residues. The CDR3 DNA follows: TGTGCCAGCAGCTTGGAGCTAGCGGGAGCCTACGAGCAGTACTTC. The encoded protein is CASSLELAGAYEQYF.

The chain joins TRBV19 to TRBJ1-4; D gene unclear. CDR1 LNHDA and CDR2 SQIVND come from the germline V gene (reference sequence). Trimming removed 5 bases at V and 4 bases at J, with 5 bases between. CDR3 size: 12 residues. The CDR3 is CASSPLNEKLFF. As DNA, the CDR3 is TGTGCCAGTAGTCCTCTTAATGAAAAACTGTTTTTT.

In DNA, the CDR3 is TGCGCCAGCAGCTTGGCCGGGTACGAGTCCTACAGAGGTTATAGCAATCAGCCCCAGCATTTT. Residues: CASSLAGYESYRGYSNQPQHF. The chain recombines TRBV5-1 with TRBJ1-5; D gene unclear. The CDR3 runs 21 residues. V was cut by 0 bases and J by 0 bases, with 25 bases left in between. CDR1 and CDR2 from the germline V gene are SGHRS and YFSETQ.

The genes are TRBV9 and TRBJ1-1, with D possibly matching TRBD1 (5 bases). CDR3 length: 16 amino acids. Between the trimmed V and J ends, which lost 0 bases and 0 bases, there was a span of 12 bases. The germline V gene has CDR1 SGDLS and CDR2 YYNGEE. The CDR3 DNA reads TGTGCCAGCAGCGTAGCAACAGGTGCCATGAACACTGAAGCTTTCTTT. Encoded protein: CASSVATGAMNTEAFF. Full variable domain (outside the CDR3, taken from reference TRBV9 and TRBJ1-1): DSGVTQTPKHLITATGQRVTLRCSPRSGDLSVYWYQQSLDQGLQFLIQYYNGEERAKGNILERFSAQQFPDLHSELNLSSLELGDSALYFCASSVATGAMNTEAFFGQGTRLTVV.

V and J are TRBV5-8 and TRBJ2-3; no reliable D call. The CDR3 consists of 16 residues. Germline-derived CDR1 and CDR2 are SGHTS and YDEGEE. V was trimmed by 0 bases and J by 1 base, leaving 12 bases between them. The CDR3 here is CASSLGAGRRTDTQYF. The CDR3 DNA reads TGTGCCAGCAGCTTGGGTGCAGGAAGACGCACAGATACGCAGTATTTT.

This rearrangement joins TRBV6-5 to TRBJ2-3; D may be TRBD2 (6 bases). Germline assignment: CDR1 MNHEY and CDR2 SVGAGI. The CDR3 runs 16 residues. V dropped 0 bases and J dropped 4 bases, with 14 bases sitting between them. CDR3 sequence: CASSYSKAGKADTQYF. As DNA, the CDR3 is TGTGCCAGCAGTTACTCGAAGGCGGGAAAGGCAGATACGCAGTATTTT.

This clone was seen once. The chain carries TRBV11-2 and TRBJ2-5; D not certain. The ends were cut back, 6 bases at V and 1 base at J, with 15 bases in the middle. The CDR3 covers 15 residues. Germline V gene data show CDR1 as SGHAT and CDR2 as FQNNGV. Here the CDR3 reads CASSLLGGPQETQYF. In DNA, the CDR3 is TGTGCCAGCAGTCTCCTCGGCGGCCCCCAAGAGACCCAGTACTTC.

The rearrangement uses TRBV27 and TRBJ2-1; 7 bases match TRBD2. Germline V gene lookup returns CDR1 MNHEY and CDR2 SMNVEV (reference sequence). Trimming cost V 2 bases and J 14 bases; bases outside gene matches: 18. CDR3 length: 16 residues. The CDR3 DNA sequence: TGTGCCAGCAGTTTAGCATTAAGGGCTAGCGGAGTCCCTAAGTTCTTC. Translating gives CASSLALRASGVPKFF.

The V and J genes are TRBV9 and TRBJ2-1; 12 bases are a match to TRBD2. The J segment lost 5 bases and the V segment lost 7 bases, leaving 7 bases of the junction unmatched. CDR3 length: 15 amino acids. The germline V gene encodes CDR1 SGDLS and CDR2 YYNGEE. The CDR3 nucleotides read TGTGCCAGCGAAGCTAGCGGGAGGGATGACAATGAGCAGTTCTTC. Protein product: CASEASGRDDNEQFF.

The genes are TRBV4-1 and TRBJ1-2; D not resolved. CDR3 length equals 14 residues. Germline-derived CDR1 and CDR2 are MGHRA and YSYEKL. V shed 1 base and J shed 8 bases, with 14 bases lying between them. CDR3 DNA sequence: TGCGCCAGCAGCCAAGGGAGGTCTGTAAACGGCTACACCTTC. Translation gives CASSQGRSVNGYTF.

This clone came up once. The chain recombines TRBV21-1 with TRBJ2-3. TRBV21-1 has pseudogene status. The CDR3 is 11 amino acids. In DNA form, the CDR3 reads TGTGCCAGCAGCAAAGTGGATACGCAGTATTTT. Translation gives CASSKVDTQYF.

The chain recombines TRBV10-3 with TRBJ2-7; D perhaps matches TRBD2 (5 bases). This CDR3 has 16 residues. V shed 2 bases and J shed 5 bases, with 19 bases lying between them. CDR1 ENHRY and CDR2 SYGVKD come from the germline V gene. The DNA of the CDR3 is TGTGCCATCAGTGAGGGACCCCCGGGAACGACCCACGAGCAGTACTTC. Its translation is CAISEGPPGTTHEQYF.

The CDR3 loop is CASSPMGGTSYEQYF. CDR3 coding DNA: TGTGCCAGCAGCCCCATGGGGGGGACCTCCTACGAGCAGTACTTC. The chain joins TRBV5-4 to TRBJ2-7; 7 bases line up with TRBD2. J lost 0 bases, V lost 4 bases, and 7 bases had no gene match. Germline CDR1 and CDR2: SGHNT and YYREEE (reference sequence). The CDR3 length is 15 residues.